This T cell receptor (beta chain) was captured by sequencing in a study of cytomegalovirus exposure and HLA in healthy donors. Looked up from germline, CDR1 is GTSNPN and CDR2 is SVGIG (reference sequence). V lost 1 base to trimming and J lost 7 bases; unmatched junction nucleotides: 8. The CDR3 contains 15 residues. The PCR made use of 60 Vbeta and 13 Jbeta primers. Assay: immunoSEQ multiplex PCR; the TCRdb copy retains only in-frame clones and omits some. Among 95,000 to 100,000 clones listed, over 70% were seen once. The sequence was obtained from a man aged 50 to 59 in good health and CMV-seronegative. The sample was PBMCs. The chain links TRBV30 to TRBJ1-4; 8 positions match TRBD1. The CDR3 sequence: CAWSGRTGRSEKLFF. The CDR3 coding sequence is TGTGCCTGGAGTGGACGGACAGGGAGGAGTGAAAAACTGTTTTTT. The variable domain in full, with the rest retrieved from reference TRBV30 and TRBJ1-4, is SQTIHQWPATLVQPVGSPLSLECTVEGTSNPNLYWYRQAAGRGLQLLFYSVGIGQISSEVPQNLSASRPQDRQFILSSKKLLLSDSGFYLCAWSGRTGRSEKLFFGSGTQLSVL.